This record looks at one TCR beta chain sequence and its context. A Seattle source enrolled patients during active infection and followed them longitudinally. V gave up 0 bases and J gave up 11 bases; unmatched junction bases: 7. CDR1 and CDR2 (germline): SGDLS, YYNGEE. The CDR3 is 16 residues long. The sample belongs to a study of blood T cell repertoires in COVID-19. As handled by the study authors: Reference gene primer amplification gave nucleated cell count estimates. This table comes from immunoSEQ multiplex PCR, and its TCRdb copy is limited to in-frame clones, with some not included. That table is the source of V, J and clone size, and D and trimming were worked out from the DNA. The sample has under 200,000 clones; over 80% are singletons.

The sequencing input was peripheral blood. The sequence was collected from a woman of 80 years or more with COVID-19, enrolled during active disease. The chain recombines TRBV9 with TRBJ2-1, with 14 bases identical to TRBD2. The CDR3 bases are TGTGCCAGCAGCGTAGAGGGGGGACTAGCGGGAGTAAAGCAGTTCTTC. It encodes CASSVEGGLAGVKQFF.